This record covers a single T cell receptor beta chain. This clone's antigen is unknown. The record has no base qualities; no much larger clone is one base away. In the germline V gene, CDR1 corresponds to SGHVS and CDR2 to FNYEAQ. V is trimmed back by 8 bases and J by 4 bases, and the junction contains 8 bases that no gene match accounts for. From its cysteine to its phenylalanine, the CDR3 spans 15 amino acids. Kept here is only the CDR3 DNA, which spans 45 bases and is read in frame from base 1. The sample belongs to a study of T-cell reconstitution after alpha-beta-depleted transplantation in children (dated by TCRdb to 2016 to 2017). The study in broad terms: T-cell immune reconstitution after TCRalphabeta/CD19-depleted allogeneic hematopoietic cell transplantation in children was quantitatively tracked in the study by means of TCR repertoire profiling.

The treatment or condition label, read with the paper, signifies: allogeneic hematopoietic cell transplantation with graft depleted of TCRalphabeta T cells and CD19 B cells. The transplant recipients were children given TCRalphabeta/CD19-depleted allogeneic hematopoietic cell grafts. General conclusions and limits of the study: Apparently early alphabetaT-cell count recovery about two months after transplant reportedly relied on only several hundred rapidly expanded clones derived from non-depleted graft cells. In some patients, the high TCRbeta diversity seen at day 60 was put down to recipient T cells and intrathymic progenitors that had survived conditioning. Over the following months the frequencies of hyperexpanded clones went down, and after one year T-cell counts and TCRbeta diversity were mostly credited to newly produced T cells.

The library was generated by PCR. Instrument on record: Illumina HiSeq 2500. TCR libraries were prepared with molecular barcoding, using unique molecular identifiers to normalize TCRbeta repertoire quantification. TCRdb itself trimmed the public reads at Q25 with fastp, ran MiXCR and retained productive beta chains. Here each entry gathers all rows of one CDR3 protein and keeps the most common genes and DNA. In this sample the table shows 250,000 or so distinct CDR3 sequences, less than 9% of which occur a single time. The ten largest clonotypes hold 6.3% of the sample. The material sequenced was PBMCs, mostly from graft donor cells, taken 180 days after TCRalphabeta/CD19-depleted stem cell transplant. Rearrangement joined TRBV7-6 to TRBJ2-2; 9 bases in between match TRBD2. This sequence originates from a male patient younger than 18 who had a stem cell transplant for acute lymphoblastic leukemia, so the T cells may come from the graft donor. The DNA sequence reads TGTGCCAGCTCACTGGCGGGAGGGGTCACCGGGGAGCTGTTTTTT. It codes for CASSLAGGVTGELFF.